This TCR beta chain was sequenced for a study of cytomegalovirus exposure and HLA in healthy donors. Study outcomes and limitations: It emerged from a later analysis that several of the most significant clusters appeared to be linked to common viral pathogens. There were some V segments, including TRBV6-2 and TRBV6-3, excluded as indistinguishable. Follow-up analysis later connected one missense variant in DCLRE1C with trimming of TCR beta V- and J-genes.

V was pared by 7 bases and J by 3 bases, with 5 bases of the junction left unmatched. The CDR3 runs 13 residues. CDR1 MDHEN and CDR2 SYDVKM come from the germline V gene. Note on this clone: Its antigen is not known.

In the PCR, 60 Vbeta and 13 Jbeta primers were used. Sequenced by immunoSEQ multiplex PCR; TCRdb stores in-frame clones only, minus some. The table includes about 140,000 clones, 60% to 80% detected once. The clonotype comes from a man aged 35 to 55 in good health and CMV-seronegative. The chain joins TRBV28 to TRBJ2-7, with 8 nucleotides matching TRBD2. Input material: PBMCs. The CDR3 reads CASKSGGLYEQYF. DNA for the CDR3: TGTGCCAGCAAGAGCGGGGGCCTCTACGAGCAGTACTTC.